Listed here are 19 T cell receptor beta chains from one sample, sequenced in a study of control samples from healthy donors and cancer patients. The protocol was immunoSEQ multiplex PCR, while the TCRdb copy is restricted to in-frame clones and leaves out a portion. Here the sample spans roughly 55,000 clones, roughly 87% being singletons. Source material: blood. The receptors stem from a man aged 45 to 65 in good health.

V usage is TRBV3-1 (or the pseudogene TRBV3-2) and J usage is TRBJ2-2; 9 nucleotides align to TRBD1. Germline V gene lookup returns CDR1 LGHDT and CDR2 YNNKEL (reference sequence). The CDR3 extends over 16 amino acids. The J segment lost 3 bases and the V segment lost 4 bases, leaving 6 bases of the junction unmatched. For the CDR3, the DNA is TGTGCCAGCAGCCCCCCCGGGACAGGGTACACCGGGGAGCTGTTTTTT. It translates to CASSPPGTGYTGELFF.

The chain combines TRBV28 with TRBJ2-7; no reliable D call. Trimming shortened V by 4 bases and J by 7 bases, and 8 bases separated the two germline ends. This CDR3 has 11 residues. The germline V gene has CDR1 MDHEN and CDR2 SYDVKM. The CDR3 sequence: CASSSYGEQYF. For the CDR3, the DNA is TGTGCCAGCAGTTCCTATGGGGAGCAGTACTTC.

V is TRBV10-2 and J is TRBJ2-7; 7 bases line up with TRBD2. Germline V lookup: CDR1 WSHSY, CDR2 SAAADI. The V and J ends lost 2 bases and 7 bases, in that order; junction bases with no gene match: 8. The CDR3 totals 14 residues. Written as DNA, the CDR3 is TGCGCCAGCAGTGAGGGTTCGCGGGGAGGGGAGCAGTACTTC. Its translation is CASSEGSRGGEQYF.

V is TRBV18 and J is TRBJ1-2; tentative D call: TRBD1 (5 bases). Germline CDR1 is KGHSH and CDR2 is LQKENI. The germline V and J ends were trimmed by 4 bases and 6 bases, with 15 bases remaining between them. The CDR3 consists of 14 residues. CDR3 region: CASSRLEGLDGYTF. The DNA for the CDR3 is TGTGCCAGCTCACGGCTCGAGGGGCTGGATGGCTACACCTTC.

The chain recombines TRBV5-1 with TRBJ2-5, with D perhaps given as TRBD1 or TRBD2 (5 bases each). The CDR3 length is 14 residues. In germline, CDR1 is SGHRS, CDR2 YFSETQ. Between the trimmed V and J ends, which lost 2 bases and 5 bases, there was a span of 13 bases. CDR3 DNA: TGCGCCAGCAGCTTACGGGATGGGGCGGAGACCCAGTACTTC. Residues: CASSLRDGAETQYF.

The rearrangement links TRBV11-1 to TRBJ2-1; 8 nucleotides line up with TRBD2. Germline values: CDR1 SGHAT, CDR2 FQDESV (reference sequence). This CDR3 comprises 15 residues. After removal of 5 bases from V and 8 bases from J, the junction contained 11 bases not matched to a gene. CDR3 residues: CASSPRTSMNDEQFF. The DNA of the CDR3 is TGTGCCAGCAGCCCACGGACTAGCATGAACGATGAGCAGTTCTTC.

V usage is TRBV28 and J usage is TRBJ2-5, with TRBD2 as a possible D gene (6 bases). Germline CDR1 MDHEN, CDR2 SYDVKM. V gave up 8 bases and J gave up 2 bases, with 15 bases separating them. The CDR3 is 14 amino acids. CDR3 DNA: TGTGCCAGCCAGGAGGGGTTCAGGCAAGAGACCCAGTACTTC. Translating it yields CASQEGFRQETQYF. Filled out from reference TRBV28 and TRBJ2-5, the complete variable domain reads DVKVTQSSRYLVKRTGEKVFLECVQDMDHENMFWYRQDPGLGLRLIYFSYDVKMKEKGDIPEGYSVSREKKERFSLILESASTNQTSMYLCASQEGFRQETQYFGPGTRLLVL.

V is TRBV3-1 (or the pseudogene TRBV3-2) and J is TRBJ2-4; 7 bases agree with TRBD2. V was clipped by 5 bases and J by 0 bases; unmatched bases: 22. The CDR3 is 21 amino acids. CDR1 and CDR2 from the germline V gene are LGHDT and YNNKEL (reference sequence). Here the CDR3 DNA reads TGTGCCAGCAGCGGACTTCCGTTGACTAGCCCCACATCTCTAGCCAAAAACATTCAGTACTTC. The encoded protein is CASSGLPLTSPTSLAKNIQYF.

The gene calls are TRBV9 and TRBJ2-1; 7 bases are shared with TRBD2. Germline V gives CDR1 SGDLS, CDR2 YYNGEE. J lost 4 bases, V lost 3 bases, and 4 bases had no gene match. The CDR3 spans 14 residues. This CDR3 is CASSGSGVYNEQFF. The CDR3 DNA is TGTGCCAGCAGCGGAAGCGGGGTTTACAATGAGCAGTTCTTC.

J is TRBJ1-4 and V is TRBV30, with a possible D match to TRBD1 (6 bases). The CDR3 contains 12 residues. Germline assignment: CDR1 GTSNPN and CDR2 SVGIG (reference sequence). Between the trimmed V and J ends, which lost 1 base and 8 bases, there was a span of 8 bases. In nucleotides, the CDR3 is TGTGCCTGGAGTGCACAGGGCGAAAAACTGTTTTTT. Amino acids: CAWSAQGEKLFF. The full variable domain, its missing parts supplied by reference TRBV30 and TRBJ1-4, is SQTIHQWPATLVQPVGSPLSLECTVEGTSNPNLYWYRQAAGRGLQLLFYSVGIGQISSEVPQNLSASRPQDRQFILSSKKLLLSDSGFYLCAWSAQGEKLFFGSGTQLSVL.

The gene calls are TRBV7-9 and TRBJ2-7; D tentatively fits TRBD1 or TRBD2 (6 bases each). Trimming removed 2 bases at V and 6 bases at J, with 17 bases between. CDR3 length: 15 residues. CDR1 and CDR2 from the germline V gene are SEHNR and FQNEAQ (reference sequence). The CDR3 DNA is TGTGCCAGCAGCTTACAGGGGAGCGGGCTGGGCGAGCAGTACTTC. It specifies CASSLQGSGLGEQYF.

The CDR3 loop is CASSEQGISNEKLFF. The CDR3 DNA follows: TGTGCCAGCAGTGAACAGGGGATCTCTAATGAAAAACTGTTTTTT. The chain uses TRBV2 and TRBJ1-4, with a tentative D call TRBD1 (6 bases). Germline V gene lookup returns CDR1 SNHLY and CDR2 FYNNEI. The CDR3 consists of 15 residues. The V end lost 2 bases, the J end lost 3 bases, and 10 bases lay between the germline ends.

The gene calls are TRBV24-1 and TRBJ2-2; D is possibly TRBD1 (6 bases). This CDR3 is built from 16 residues. Per germline, CDR1 KGHDR and CDR2 SFDVKD. Trimming cost V 0 bases and J 4 bases, with 11 bases left between them. CDR3 DNA sequence: TGTGCCACCAGTGATTTGAACAGGGCCCTCACCGGGGAGCTGTTTTTT. It codes for CATSDLNRALTGELFF.

This rearrangement joins TRBV5-8 to TRBJ2-7; perhaps TRBD1 as D (6 bases). The V gene lost 4 bases and the J gene lost 7 bases, with 15 bases spanning the gap. CDR3 length: 13 amino acids. The germline gives CDR1 SGHTS, CDR2 YDEGEE. The CDR3 DNA sequence: TGTGCCAGCAGCCTCCTCCGGACAGAGGAGCAGTACTTC. Translating gives CASSLLRTEEQYF.

The chain recombines TRBV5-6 with TRBJ2-1; TRBD1 or TRBD2 may be the D gene (5 bases each). This CDR3 is built from 16 residues. The germline V gene encodes CDR1 SGHDT and CDR2 YYEEEE. With 0 bases removed from V and 2 bases from J, the gap between germline ends came to 12 bases. The CDR3 here is CASSLAVKGPYNEQFF. The DNA for the CDR3 is TGTGCCAGCAGCTTGGCGGTAAAGGGACCCTACAATGAGCAGTTCTTC. The variable domain in full, completed from reference TRBV5-6 and TRBJ2-1, reads DAGVTQSPTHLIKTRGQQVTLRCSPKSGHDTVSWYQQALGQGPQFIFQYYEEEERQRGNFPDRFSGHQFPNYSSELNVNALLLGDSALYLCASSLAVKGPYNEQFFGPGTRLTVL.

This clone has a single count. J is TRBJ2-5 and V is TRBV7-8, with D uncertain. This CDR3 comprises 14 residues. The V end lost 2 bases, the J end lost 2 bases, and 9 bases lay between the germline ends. Germline lookup yields CDR1 SGHVS and CDR2 FQNEAQ. CDR3 amino acids: CASSLRLPQETQYF. The CDR3 DNA follows: TGTGCCAGCAGCTTAAGGCTGCCACAAGAGACCCAGTACTTC.

This clone was observed a few times. The chain uses TRBV6-6 and TRBJ2-7; TRBD2 aligns across 13 bases. The trim removed 5 bases at V and 7 bases at J, leaving 8 bases unmatched. The CDR3 runs to 15 residues. Germline CDR1 MNHNY, CDR2 SVGAGI (reference sequence). Here the CDR3 DNA reads TGTGCCAGCAGTCACGGACTAGCGGGAGTTGGGGAGCAGTACTTC. Translation gives CASSHGLAGVGEQYF.

V usage is TRBV4-3 and J usage is TRBJ1-6; the D is unclear. The germline V gene has CDR1 LGHNA and CDR2 YSLEER. This CDR3 has 15 residues. V was shortened by 2 bases and J by 3 bases, with 8 bases between the two germline ends. The CDR3 protein is CASSQQAYYNSPLHF. CDR3 in DNA: TGCGCCAGCAGCCAACAGGCTTACTATAATTCACCCCTCCACTTT.

This clone was seen only once. The chain combines TRBV25-1 with TRBJ1-4; no clear D gene. Germline V gives CDR1 MGHDK, CDR2 SYGVNS. V was trimmed by 2 bases and J by 4 bases, leaving 11 bases between them. CDR3 length equals 15 residues. CDR3 protein: CASSERQVINEKLFF. CDR3 bases: TGTGCCAGCAGTGAACGGCAGGTTATTAATGAAAAACTGTTTTTT.